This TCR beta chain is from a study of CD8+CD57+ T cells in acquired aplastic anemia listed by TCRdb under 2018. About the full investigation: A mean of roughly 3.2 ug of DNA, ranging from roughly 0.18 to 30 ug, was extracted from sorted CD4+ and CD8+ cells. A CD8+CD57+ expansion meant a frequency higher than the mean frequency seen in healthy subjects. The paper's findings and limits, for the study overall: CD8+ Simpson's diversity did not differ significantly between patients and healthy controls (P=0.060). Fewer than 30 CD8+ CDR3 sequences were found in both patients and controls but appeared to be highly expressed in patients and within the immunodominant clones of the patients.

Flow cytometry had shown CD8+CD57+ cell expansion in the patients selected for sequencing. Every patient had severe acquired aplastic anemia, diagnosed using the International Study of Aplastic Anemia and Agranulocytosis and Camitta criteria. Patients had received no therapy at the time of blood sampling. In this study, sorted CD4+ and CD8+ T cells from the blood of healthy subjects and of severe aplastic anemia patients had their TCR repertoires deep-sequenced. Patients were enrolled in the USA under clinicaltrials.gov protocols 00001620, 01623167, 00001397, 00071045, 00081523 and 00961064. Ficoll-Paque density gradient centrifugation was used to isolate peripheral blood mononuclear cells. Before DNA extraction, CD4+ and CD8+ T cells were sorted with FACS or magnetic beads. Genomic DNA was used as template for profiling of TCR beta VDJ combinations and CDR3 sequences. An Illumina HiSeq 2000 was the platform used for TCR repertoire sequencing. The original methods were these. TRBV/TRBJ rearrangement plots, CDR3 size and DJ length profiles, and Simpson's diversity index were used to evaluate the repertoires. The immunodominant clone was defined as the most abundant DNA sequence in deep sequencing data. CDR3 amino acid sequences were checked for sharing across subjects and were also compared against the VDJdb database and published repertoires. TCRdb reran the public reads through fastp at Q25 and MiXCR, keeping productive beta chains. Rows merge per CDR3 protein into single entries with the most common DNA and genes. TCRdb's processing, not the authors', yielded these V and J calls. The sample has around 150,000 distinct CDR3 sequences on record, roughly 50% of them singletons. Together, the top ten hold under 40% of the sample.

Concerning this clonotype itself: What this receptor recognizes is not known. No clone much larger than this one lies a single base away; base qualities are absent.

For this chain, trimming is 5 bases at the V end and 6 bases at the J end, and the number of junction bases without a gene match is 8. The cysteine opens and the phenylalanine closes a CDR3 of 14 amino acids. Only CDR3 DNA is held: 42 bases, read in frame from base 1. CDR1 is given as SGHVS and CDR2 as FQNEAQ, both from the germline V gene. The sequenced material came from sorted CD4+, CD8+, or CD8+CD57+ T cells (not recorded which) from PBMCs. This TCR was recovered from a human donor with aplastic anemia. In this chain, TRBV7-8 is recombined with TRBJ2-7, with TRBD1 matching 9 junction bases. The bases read TGTGCCAGCAGCCAGGGACAGGGCGGTACCGAGCAGTACTTC. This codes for CASSQGQGGTEQYF.